Below are 16 T cell receptor beta chains sequenced from a single sample in a study of shared clonotypes between healthy human individuals. Data came from immunoSEQ multiplex PCR; TCRdb stores just in-frame clones and leaves some out. Altogether 2.3 million or so clones are present, approximately 95% being singletons, with the ten largest covering under 0.45%. Source material: naive CD4+ T cells from PBMCs. Noted subset: CD45RA+ positively selected. The source is a man younger than 35 in good health. Some clones in this sample may be carry-over from other donors' samples.

The V and J genes are TRBV2 and TRBJ2-7, with 8 positions matching TRBD2. In germline, CDR1 is SNHLY, CDR2 FYNNEI. The CDR3 sequence is 17 residues long. V lost 6 bases, J lost 3 bases, and 16 bases stayed unmatched. The CDR3, as DNA: TGTGCCAGCAGCGCTACTACTCCTACTAGCGGCCACTACGAGCAGTACTTC. It yields the protein CASSATTPTSGHYEQYF.

This chain links TRBV28 with TRBJ1-4; D uncertain. The CDR3 is made up of 15 amino acids. Germline values: CDR1 MDHEN, CDR2 SYDVKM. V was pared by 0 bases and J by 4 bases, with 9 bases between. CDR3 loop: CASSLWPVNNEKLFF. DNA of the CDR3: TGTGCCAGCAGTTTATGGCCAGTTAATAATGAAAAACTGTTTTTT.

The CDR3 DNA reads TGTGCCAGCAGTTACAACAGGCAGAACACCGGGGAGCTGTTTTTT. Translating gives CASSYNRQNTGELFF. V is TRBV6-5 and J is TRBJ2-2; D is perhaps TRBD1 (5 bases). The CDR3 runs 15 residues. Germline CDR1 and CDR2: MNHEY and SVGAGI. V was shortened by 2 bases and J by 1 base, with 8 bases between the two germline ends.

This sequence joins TRBV5-1 and TRBJ2-5; D uncertain. V was cut by 3 bases and J by 5 bases, with 14 bases left in between. This CDR3 has 14 residues. Germline CDR1 SGHRS, CDR2 YFSETQ. The CDR3 spells CASSSGPAPETQYF. The CDR3 coding sequence is TGCGCCAGCAGCTCGGGCCCGGCTCCGGAGACCCAGTACTTC.

CDR3 sequence (DNA): TGTGCCAGCAGCGGAACCTCCTCTAAGAGTGGCTACACCTTC. Protein sequence: CASSGTSSKSGYTF. The chain carries TRBV28 and TRBJ1-2; D gene ambiguous. This CDR3 contains 14 residues. Per the germline V gene, CDR1 is MDHEN and CDR2 is SYDVKM. V was shortened by 6 bases and J by 7 bases, with 18 bases between the two germline ends.

This clone was recorded a few times. The chain has TRBV4-1 and TRBJ1-2; D possibly corresponds to TRBD1 (5 bases). V was pared by 3 bases and J by 8 bases, with 16 bases between. This CDR3 region has 14 residues. Germline values: CDR1 MGHRA, CDR2 YSYEKL. CDR3 sequence (DNA): TGCGCCAGCAGCCAGCCCATCGGGGCGTTAGGCTACACCTTC. Translation gives CASSQPIGALGYTF.

The chain combines TRBV25-1 with TRBJ1-1; TRBD1 matches 7 bases. The CDR3 is 13 residues long. The V and J ends lost 6 bases and 5 bases, in that order; junction bases with no gene match: 6. Germline-derived CDR1 and CDR2 are MGHDK and SYGVNS. CDR3 nucleotides: TGTGCCAGCAGGGAAACAGGGGAGACTGAAGCTTTCTTT. Translation: CASRETGETEAFF.

Comment on this clone: Other DNA sequences within the sample encode an identical CDR3. The CDR3 bases are TGTGCCAGCTCACCCGGGACCGGGAACACTGAAGCTTTCTTT. Translated: CASSPGTGNTEAFF. J is TRBJ1-1 and V is TRBV18; D is perhaps TRBD1 (5 bases). The germline gives CDR1 KGHSH, CDR2 LQKENI. CDR3 size: 14 residues. V lost 3 bases to trimming and J lost 1 base, with 9 bases between them.

The chain joins TRBV28 to TRBJ1-4, with a weak D call TRBD1 (5 bases). Germline CDR1 reads MDHEN; CDR2 reads SYDVKM. V was clipped by 5 bases and J by 3 bases, with 13 bases between them. CDR3 length: 15 residues. The CDR3, as DNA: TGTGCCAGCAGTACACCCGGGGCGGCTAATGAAAAACTGTTTTTT. It is translated as CASSTPGAANEKLFF.

The V gene is TRBV30, the J gene TRBJ1-2; 8 positions match TRBD1. Trimming took 5 bases from V and 8 from J; bases not matched to a gene: 10. The CDR3 covers 13 residues. Germline V CDR1 and CDR2: GTSNPN, SVGIG (reference sequence). The CDR3 DNA reads TGTGCCTGGGGAAGGACAGGGCCGAGGGGCTACACCTTC. Its translation: CAWGRTGPRGYTF.

CDR3 protein: CATSTPGTEAFF. For the CDR3, the DNA is TGTGCCACCAGCACGCCGGGGACTGAAGCTTTCTTT. The V and J genes are TRBV15 and TRBJ1-1; D not certain. With 4 bases removed from V and 5 bases from J, the gap between germline ends came to 8 bases. The CDR3 consists of 12 residues. CDR1 is LNHNV, CDR2 YYDKDF, per germline (reference sequence).

The genes are TRBV4-3 and TRBJ2-1; 8 nucleotides match TRBD2. The length of the CDR3 is 16 residues. J was trimmed by 9 bases and V by 1 base; bases with no gene match: 11. The V gene's germline CDR1 is LGHNA and CDR2 YSLEER. Here the CDR3 DNA reads TGCGCCAGCAGCCAAGGGCTAGCGGGTGGAGGTGGTGAGCAGTTCTTC. Amino acids: CASSQGLAGGGGEQFF.

The gene calls are TRBV28 and TRBJ2-3; 7 bases are a match to TRBD2. Per the germline V gene, CDR1 is MDHEN and CDR2 is SYDVKM. The CDR3 covers 16 residues. Germline trimming cut 2 bases from V and 2 bases from J; bases unmatched to any gene: 7. This chain's CDR3 is CASSLGGGPPTDTQYF. Here the CDR3 DNA reads TGTGCCAGCAGTTTAGGGGGAGGGCCCCCCACAGATACGCAGTATTTT.

J is TRBJ2-5 and V is TRBV25-1, with D perhaps TRBD2 (6 bases). V was shortened by 3 bases and J by 5 bases, with 13 bases between the two germline ends. Looked up from germline, CDR1 is MGHDK and CDR2 is SYGVNS. CDR3 length: 14 amino acids. DNA for the CDR3: TGTGCCAGCAGTGACAAGGGGAGGTCGGAGACCCAGTACTTC. Its translation: CASSDKGRSETQYF.

The chain carries TRBV19 and TRBJ1-5; D might be TRBD1 (6 bases). V lost 1 base, J lost 6 bases, and 13 bases lay in between. There are 15 residues in the CDR3. CDR1 and CDR2 from the germline V gene are LNHDA and SQIVND (reference sequence). CDR3 sequence (DNA): TGTGCCAGTAGTATAGCGGGGGGCGGAATTCAGCCCCAGCATTTT. Amino acid sequence: CASSIAGGGIQPQHF. Combining the CDR3 with reference TRBV19 and TRBJ1-5 gives the whole variable domain DGGITQSPKYLFRKEGQNVTLSCEQNLNHDAMYWYRQDPGQGLRLIYYSQIVNDFQKGDIAEGYSVSREKKESFPLTVTSAQKNPTAFYLCASSIAGGGIQPQHFGDGTRLSIL.

On this clone: This sample also contains other DNA sequences that code for the same CDR3. V is TRBV2 and J is TRBJ2-5; D ambiguous. The ends were cut back, 2 bases at V and 5 bases at J, with 3 bases in the middle. CDR1 is SNHLY, CDR2 FYNNEI, per germline. The CDR3 spans 11 residues. The CDR3 is CASSELETQYF. DNA for the CDR3: TGTGCCAGCAGTGAACTGGAGACCCAGTACTTC.